The 20 T cell receptor beta chains presented below share a single source sample, sequenced in a study of blood T cells in healthy people across ages. A J-beta primer mix and a sample-barcoded 5' primer were used in a second PCR of about 6 to 12 cycles. From the 5' RACE reads, TCRdb called clonotypes with MiXCR, one entry per CDR3 protein. This repertoire shows around 600,000 distinct CDR3 sequences, roughly 48% found once; its top ten account for 20% to 25%. Sample: blood. The receptors here all came from an older man in good health.

Turning to this clonotype: A junction end diverges from the germline sequence, so it may reflect a read error. The chain links TRBV20-1 to TRBJ2-5; D might be TRBD1 or TRBD2, each matching 6 bases. The germline V gene has CDR1 DFQATT and CDR2 SNEGSKA (reference sequence). The CDR3 is made up of 15 amino acids. The CDR3 loop reads CSARVGGPFQGTQYF. The DNA of the CDR3 is TGCAGTGCTAGAGTGGGGGGCCCCTTCCAAGGGACCCAGTACTTC.

The chain has TRBV25-1 and TRBJ1-2, with TRBD1 matching over 7 bases. In germline, CDR1 is MGHDK, CDR2 SYGVNS. V was clipped by 6 bases and J by 5 bases; unmatched bases: 9. This CDR3 comprises 14 residues. This CDR3 is CASSGRTGEYGYTF. CDR3 sequence (DNA): TGTGCCAGCAGCGGGAGGACAGGAGAATATGGCTACACCTTC.

Many counts were recorded for this clonotype. This chain connects TRBV6-6 to TRBJ1-5; no clear D gene. Trimming removed 6 bases at V and 3 bases at J, with 6 bases between. CDR3 length: 12 residues. Germline-derived CDR1 and CDR2 are MNHNY and SVGAGI (reference sequence). CDR3 nucleotides: TGTGCCAGCAGCCCCGCCAATCAGCCCCAGCATTTT. This gives the protein CASSPANQPQHF.

The chain joins TRBV29-1 to TRBJ2-7; no reliable D call. The length of the CDR3 is 12 residues. The ends were cut back, 6 bases at V and 6 bases at J, with 15 bases in the middle. Germline V gene lookup returns CDR1 SQVTM and CDR2 ANQGSEA. The CDR3 DNA is TGCAGCGTAAGGGTCAGACCAATCGAGCAGTACTTC. Translation: CSVRVRPIEQYF.

This clonotype appeared a single time. The J gene is TRBJ2-1, the V gene TRBV7-2, with 7 positions matching TRBD1. The closer fit of TRBJ2-7 to the DNA end suggests the J call may be wrong. CDR3 length equals 14 residues. The V gene's germline CDR1 is SGHTA and CDR2 FQGNSA. CDR3 DNA sequence: TGTGCCAGCAGCTACCGGGACAGCTACAATGAGCAGTACTTC. Its translation is CASSYRDSYNEQYF.

The chain is built from TRBV5-1 and TRBJ2-4; 11 nucleotides match TRBD1. V lost 0 bases, J lost 6 bases, and 11 bases stayed unmatched. The CDR3 extends over 18 amino acids. CDR1 SGHRS and CDR2 YFSETQ come from the germline V gene. This CDR3 reads CASSLVPPGQGVGNIQYF. CDR3 DNA: TGCGCCAGCAGCTTGGTCCCACCGGGACAGGGGGTTGGAAACATTCAGTACTTC.

This clonotype was counted ten times or more. A read error may be the cause here, since a much bigger clone is one base away. The rearrangement joins TRBV6-5 to TRBJ1-2; 7 bases are a match to TRBD1. Per germline, CDR1 MNHEY and CDR2 SVGAGI. CDR3 length: 14 residues. The J segment lost 6 bases and the V segment lost 7 bases, leaving 11 bases of the junction unmatched. This CDR3 is CASTVVGGADGYTF. In DNA form, the CDR3 reads TGTGCCAGCACCGTCGTAGGGGGCGCGGATGGCTACACCTTC.

The chain joins TRBV29-1 to TRBJ1-1; D is possibly TRBD1 (6 bases). The CDR3 is 12 residues long. Germline V gene sequence: CDR1 SQVTM, CDR2 ANQGSEA. The ends were cut back, 7 bases at V and 5 bases at J, with 14 bases in the middle. The CDR3 nucleotides are TGCAGCGCCAAGTTAGGGGGAACTGAAGCTTTCTTT. Amino acids: CSAKLGGTEAFF.

The V and J genes are TRBV6-2 or TRBV6-3 and TRBJ2-1; 10 bases line up with TRBD2. This CDR3 is 14 amino acids long. CDR1 is MNHEY and CDR2 is SVGEGT in the germline V gene. Trimming cost V 3 bases and J 10 bases; bases outside gene matches: 6. CDR3 loop: CASSYTLAGVEQFF. CDR3 sequence (DNA): TGTGCCAGCAGTTATACCCTAGCGGGAGTGGAGCAGTTCTTC.

This clonotype was detected only a few times. Here the CDR3 reads CASSTRGGYGYTF. CDR3 nucleotides: TGTGCCAGCAGTACCAGGGGGGGCTATGGCTACACCTTC. The chain carries TRBV12-3 or TRBV12-4 and TRBJ1-2; 7 bases line up with TRBD1. Trimming at V came to 5 bases and at J to 4 bases, leaving 4 bases not matched to a gene. The CDR3 totals 13 residues.

The chain employs TRBV20-1 and TRBJ2-7, with TRBD1 matching 8 bases. The V gene's germline CDR1 is DFQATT and CDR2 SNEGSKA (reference sequence). Trimming cost V 6 bases and J 1 base; bases outside gene matches: 14. This CDR3 is 16 amino acids long. CDR3 DNA: TGCAGTGCCCAGGACAGGGCGACGGTTTGGTCCTACGAGCAGTACTTC. This gives the protein CSAQDRATVWSYEQYF.

This clonotype was observed at least ten times. The genes are TRBV7-3 and TRBJ2-5; TRBD1 aligns across 9 bases. The germline CDR1 and CDR2 sequences are SGHTA and FQGTGA. The CDR3 totals 15 residues. V shed 5 bases, J shed 0 bases, and the junction held 4 bases outside the gene matches. Here the CDR3 reads CASSTGTGHQETQYF. As DNA, the CDR3 is TGTGCCAGCAGCACAGGGACAGGGCACCAAGAGACCCAGTACTTC.

This clonotype was detected ten times or more. V and J are TRBV6-6 and TRBJ2-7, with D possibly being TRBD1 or TRBD2 (5 bases each). CDR1 MNHNY and CDR2 SVGAGI come from the germline V gene (reference sequence). V was trimmed by 5 bases and J by 4 bases, leaving 9 bases between them. CDR3 size: 12 residues. The CDR3 loop is CASSKGRYEQYF. CDR3 DNA: TGTGCCAGCAGTAAGGGGAGATACGAGCAGTACTTC.

This chain joins TRBV20-1 and TRBJ1-4; tentative D call: TRBD1 (5 bases). The CDR3 length is 14 residues. The ends were cut back, 3 bases at V and 8 bases at J, with 16 bases in the middle. Germline V lookup: CDR1 DFQATT, CDR2 SNEGSKA (reference sequence). The CDR3 nucleotides are TGCAGTGCTAGTATCGGACCGAAGGGGGAAAAACTGTTTTTT. This sequence encodes CSASIGPKGEKLFF.

In this sample, this clonotype turned up many times. The J gene is TRBJ2-5, the V gene TRBV6-5, with D maybe TRBD1 (5 bases). The V gene's germline CDR1 is MNHEY and CDR2 SVGAGI. Trimming cost V 5 bases and J 5 bases, with 15 bases left between them. This CDR3 region has 14 residues. CDR3 in amino acids: CASSRGRARETQYF. The CDR3 DNA sequence: TGTGCCAGCAGTAGGGGCCGGGCGCGTGAGACCCAGTACTTC.

The J gene is TRBJ1-6, the V gene TRBV5-1, with 8 bases identical to TRBD1. In germline, CDR1 is SGHRS, CDR2 YFSETQ. The V and J ends lost 3 bases and 7 bases, in that order; junction bases with no gene match: 6. The CDR3 length is 15 residues. In DNA form, the CDR3 reads TGCGCCAGCAGCTGGGGTGGGACAGGAAATTCACCCCTCCACTTT. It codes for CASSWGGTGNSPLHF. Looking up the rest from reference TRBV5-1 and TRBJ1-6 gives the full variable domain: KAGVTQTPRYLIKTRGQQVTLSCSPISGHRSVSWYQQTPGQGLQFLFEYFSETQRNKGNFPGRFSGRQFSNSRSEMNVSTLELGDSALYLCASSWGGTGNSPLHFGNGTRLTVT.

The chain joins TRBV7-2 to TRBJ2-2; TRBD2 might be the D (5 bases). The V and J ends lost 6 bases and 2 bases respectively, with 10 bases between them. This CDR3 comprises 14 residues. Germline assignment: CDR1 SGHTA and CDR2 FQGNSA. The CDR3 coding sequence is TGTGCCAGCAGGCCTACTAGAAACACCGGGGAGCTGTTTTTT. It encodes CASRPTRNTGELFF.

The J gene is TRBJ2-7, the V gene TRBV12-3 or TRBV12-4; 9 nucleotides line up with TRBD2. This CDR3 spans 15 amino acids. Trimming cost V 6 bases and J 3 bases; bases outside gene matches: 9. The CDR3 nucleotides are TGTGCCAGCAGCCGTAGCGGGAGTTCGAACTACGAGCAGTACTTC. It translates to CASSRSGSSNYEQYF.

The rearrangement joins TRBV10-3 to TRBJ2-3, with 8 bases fitting TRBD2. The CDR3 is 18 residues long. CDR1 is ENHRY and CDR2 is SYGVKD in the germline V gene. Germline trimming cut 3 bases from V and 2 bases from J; bases unmatched to any gene: 13. The CDR3 here is CAISETLSSGRPTDTQYF. In DNA form, the CDR3 reads TGTGCCATCAGTGAAACGCTTTCGAGCGGGAGACCCACAGATACGCAGTATTTT.

Only a few counts were recorded for this clonotype. The chain combines TRBV9 with TRBJ2-5; 7 positions agree with TRBD2. Germline CDR1 is SGDLS and CDR2 is YYNGEE. The V and J ends lost 4 bases and 5 bases, in that order; junction bases with no gene match: 11. CDR3 size: 15 residues. The CDR3 reads CASSHRLGGSETQYF. The CDR3 bases are TGTGCCAGCAGCCACCGTCTGGGAGGGTCCGAGACCCAGTACTTC.